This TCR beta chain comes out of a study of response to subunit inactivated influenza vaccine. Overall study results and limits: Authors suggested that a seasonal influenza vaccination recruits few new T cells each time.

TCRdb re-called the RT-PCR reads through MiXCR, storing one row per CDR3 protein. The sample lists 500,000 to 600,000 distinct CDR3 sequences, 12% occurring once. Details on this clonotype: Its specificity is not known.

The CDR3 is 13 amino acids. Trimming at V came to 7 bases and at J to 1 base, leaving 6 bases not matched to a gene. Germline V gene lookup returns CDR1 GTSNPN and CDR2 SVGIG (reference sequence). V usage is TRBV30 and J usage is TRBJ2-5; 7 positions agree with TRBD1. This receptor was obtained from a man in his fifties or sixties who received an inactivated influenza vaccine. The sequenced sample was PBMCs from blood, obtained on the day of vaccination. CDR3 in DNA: TGTGCCTCGACGGGACAGCTCCAAGAGACCCAGTACTTC. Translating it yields CASTGQLQETQYF.